The TCR beta chain under discussion was sequenced for a study of Graves' ophthalmopathy and Graves' hyperthyroidism. TCR beta CDR3 regions were amplified from RNA transcripts. Investigators did first-round RT-PCR with HTBI primers, then second-round multiplex PCR. MiXCR, run by TCRdb on the multiplex PCR reads, gives a single entry per CDR3 protein. The sample yields about 240,000 distinct CDR3 sequences, around 45% seen once. Other autoimmune diseases, uncontrolled infections, pregnancy or lactation led to the exclusion of patients. General study results and limits: Its predictions of ophthalmopathy progression gave the model 70.59% sensitivity and roughly 72% specificity.

As concerns this clonotype: Its antigen remains unknown.

The CDR3 is 14 amino acids. The ends lost 8 bases at V and 3 bases at J; junction bases unmatched: 6. Germline CDR1 and CDR2: MNHEY and SVGAGI. The receptor was derived from an adult man with Graves' ophthalmopathy. The chain carries TRBV6-5 and TRBJ1-5; 8 nucleotides agree with TRBD1. The sequenced material came from peripheral blood. CDR3 in amino acids: CASGGTGFNQPQHF. As DNA, the CDR3 is TGTGCCAGCGGAGGGACAGGCTTCAATCAGCCCCAGCATTTT.